The clone carrying this T cell receptor (beta chain) was recorded a few times. This CDR3 is built from 16 residues. The V segment lost 4 bases and the J segment 2 bases; nucleotides outside the gene matches: 7. From germline, CDR1 is KGHDR and CDR2 SFDVKD. This specimen comes from a study of breast tumors, draining lymph nodes, adjacent tissues. TCRdb called the multiplex PCR reads again in MiXCR, with one record for every CDR3 protein. The repertoire holds 7,500 or so distinct CDR3 sequences, over 60% seen once, with under 45% in the top ten. Sequenced material: tumor-adjacent breast tissue. This sequence originates from a female donor with breast cancer. Some clones in this sample may be carry-over from other donors' samples. This rearrangement joins TRBV24-1 to TRBJ2-5; TRBD1 matches at 9 bases. The CDR3 spells CATSEDRGRIQETQYF. The DNA for the CDR3 is TGTGCCACCAGTGAGGACAGGGGCAGAATTCAAGAGACCCAGTACTTC.